Below are 3 T cell receptor beta chains sequenced from a single sample in a study of CXCR3-negative and CXCR3-positive naive CD8 T cells. These receptors lack a known antigen. General study results and limits: Greater hydrophobicity was found in TRB CDR3s of CXCR3-positive naive cells than of CXCR3-negative naive cells.

In preparing the TRB cDNA libraries, 5' RACE with UMI labels was used. TCRdb re-called the 5' RACE reads and catalogs CDR3 proteins one per entry, DNA excluded. In total, the table holds 150,000 or so distinct CDR3 sequences. The sequenced sample was naive CXCR3+ CD8+ T cells from blood. The subset: CD45RO-CCR7+CD27+CD95- naive CD8+ T cells expressing CXCR3 (TNR3+). The source of these receptors is a human donor in good health. Some clones in this sample may be carry-over from other donors' samples.

This sequence joins TRBV27 and TRBJ2-7; checking the TCRdb D call of TRBD2 is not possible without DNA. The CDR3 runs 14 residues. The germline gives CDR1 MNHEY, CDR2 SMNVEV (reference sequence). The CDR3 spells CASSSTSGAYEQYF.

The chain couples TRBV7-6 to TRBJ2-5; TCRdb returns TRBD2, unconfirmable since there is no DNA. This CDR3 spans 15 amino acids. Germline CDR1 SGHVS, CDR2 FNYEAQ. The CDR3 sequence is CASSSGEGGTETQYF.

The chain couples TRBV29-1 to TRBJ2-1; the D call from TCRdb, TRBD2, cannot be confirmed without DNA. Germline V gene sequence: CDR1 SQVTM, CDR2 ANQGSEA. This CDR3 is built from 15 residues. This chain's CDR3 is CSVEPSIPDLDEQFF.